This entry is about one T cell receptor beta chain. This sample stems from a study of blood T cell repertoires in COVID-19. Turning to the study itself: Both acute and convalescent COVID-19 samples were obtained from the United States, Italy and Spain.

Germline V CDR1 and CDR2: SGHRS, YFSETQ. Trimming shortened V by 4 bases and J by 1 base, and 8 bases separated the two germline ends. CDR3 size: 13 residues. The table came from immunoSEQ multiplex PCR; TCRdb's copy has only in-frame clones and leaves some out. Altogether tens of thousands of clones are present, about 88% being singletons, with the ten largest covering around 20%. The receptor's source is an older man with acute or convalescent COVID-19. Material for sequencing was peripheral blood. V gene TRBV5-1 combines with J gene TRBJ1-2; D is uncertain. CDR3 sequence reads: CASSLGINYGYTF. The CDR3 DNA follows: TGCGCCAGCAGCCTCGGGATTAACTATGGCTACACCTTC.